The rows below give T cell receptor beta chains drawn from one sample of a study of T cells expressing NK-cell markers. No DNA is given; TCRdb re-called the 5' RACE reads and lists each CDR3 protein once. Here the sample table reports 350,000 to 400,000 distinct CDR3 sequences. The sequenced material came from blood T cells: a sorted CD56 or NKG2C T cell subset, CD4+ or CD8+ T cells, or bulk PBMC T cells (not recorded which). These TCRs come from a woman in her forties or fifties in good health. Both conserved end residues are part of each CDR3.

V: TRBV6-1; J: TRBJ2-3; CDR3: CASSEGPGLGTDTQYF
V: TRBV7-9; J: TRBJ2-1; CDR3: CASRISGAFFDEQFF
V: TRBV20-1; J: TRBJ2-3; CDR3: CSARDKGAGRYPDTQYF
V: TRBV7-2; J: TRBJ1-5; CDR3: CASSLNVGAPNQPQHF
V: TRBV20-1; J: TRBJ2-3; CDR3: CSARGTSGRYDTQYF
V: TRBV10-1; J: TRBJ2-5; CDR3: CASSESGVPETQYF
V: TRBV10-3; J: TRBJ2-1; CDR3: CAIRDAGVIGEQFF
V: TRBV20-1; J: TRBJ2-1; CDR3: CSASRGIIQFF
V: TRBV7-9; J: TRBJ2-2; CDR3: CASSLVQANTGELFF
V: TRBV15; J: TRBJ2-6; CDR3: CATSHWEQAFGANVLTF
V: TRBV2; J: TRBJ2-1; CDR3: CASLRELMGNDQFF
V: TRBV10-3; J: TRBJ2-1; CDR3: CAIRNRDISGNEQFF
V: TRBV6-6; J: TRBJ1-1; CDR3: CASSYGQKNTEAFF
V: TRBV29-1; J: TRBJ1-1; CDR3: CTADRDNLNTEAFF
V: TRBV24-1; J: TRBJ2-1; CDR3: CATSDPTTSGNEQFF
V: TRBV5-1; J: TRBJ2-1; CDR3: CASSFNLGGSSSNEQFF
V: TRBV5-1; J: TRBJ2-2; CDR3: CASSPKQTGELFF
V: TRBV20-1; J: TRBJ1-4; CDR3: CSARVEGRGEKLFF
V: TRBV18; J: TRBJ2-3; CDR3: CASSPPDAADTQYF
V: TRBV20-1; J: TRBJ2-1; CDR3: CSASPGLAGGEQFF
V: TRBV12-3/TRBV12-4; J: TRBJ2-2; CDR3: CASSLTRRLTGELFF
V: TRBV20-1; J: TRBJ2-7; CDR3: CSARGGSVVSYEQYF
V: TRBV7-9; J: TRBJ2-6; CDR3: CASSPETGPGANVLTF
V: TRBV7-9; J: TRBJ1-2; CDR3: CASSLDGGSNYGYTF
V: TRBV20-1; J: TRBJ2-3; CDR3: CSARSRVDTQYF
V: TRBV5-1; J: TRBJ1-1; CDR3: CASSSRQGPNTEAFF
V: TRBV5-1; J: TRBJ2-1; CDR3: CASSSSPLLAGGPGEQFF
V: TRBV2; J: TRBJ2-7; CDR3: CASSPGGVAPAPSYEQYF
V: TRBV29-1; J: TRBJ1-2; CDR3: CSVDSRDDYGYTF